These 13 T cell receptor beta chains were sequenced from one sample in a study of spatial heterogeneity in lung cancer. One entry per CDR3 protein, called by TCRdb with MiXCR from the 5' RACE reads. The repertoire holds 20,000 to 30,000 distinct CDR3 sequences, with roughly 4.5% as singletons. Time point defined: sample taken at primary tumor resection. Without sorting, whole RNA was sequenced from tumor, nontumor lung or frozen PBMC. The material was PBMCs, obtained at surgery. These receptor sequences come from a male donor with early-stage non-small cell lung cancer.

This clonotype is categorized as medium-sized (0.01 to 0.1%). The chain carries TRBV7-6 and TRBJ2-2; tentatively, D is TRBD2 (5 bases). Germline V gene sequence: CDR1 SGHVS, CDR2 FNYEAQ. The V gene lost 5 bases and the J gene lost 6 bases, with 13 bases spanning the gap. The CDR3 is made up of 14 amino acids. CDR3 protein: CASSAAIASGELFF. Here the CDR3 DNA reads TGTGCCAGCAGCGCAGCGATAGCGTCCGGGGAGCTGTTTTTT.

This clonotype was counted at least ten times. V usage is TRBV7-9 and J usage is TRBJ2-3; no clear D. The V gene's germline CDR1 is SEHNR and CDR2 FQNEAQ (reference sequence). The V end was cut by 7 bases, the J end by 5 bases, with 16 bases between. CDR3 length: 14 amino acids. The CDR3 DNA sequence: TGTGCCAGCATCGAGGTGGTTAGCCGAGATACGCAGTATTTT. The encoded protein is CASIEVVSRDTQYF.

The V call is TRBV18, the J call TRBJ2-3; possible D gene TRBD1, 5 bases. The V gene's germline CDR1 is KGHSH and CDR2 LQKENI. The germline V and J ends were trimmed by 4 bases and 10 bases, with 9 bases remaining between them. This CDR3 comprises 11 residues. CDR3: CASSRGESQYF. In DNA form, the CDR3 reads TGTGCCAGCTCACGGGGCGAGTCGCAGTATTTT.

This clonotype counts as medium-sized. V usage is TRBV7-8 and J usage is TRBJ2-3; D tentatively fits TRBD1 or TRBD2 (6 bases each). Germline CDR1 and CDR2: SGHVS and FQNEAQ. CDR3 length: 17 amino acids. Trimming cost V 5 bases and J 3 bases, with 21 bases left between them. The CDR3 nucleotides read TGTGCCAGCAGCCACCTGGCTGGAGGGGGTAGGACAGATACGCAGTATTTT. This codes for CASSHLAGGGRTDTQYF.

Concerning this clonotype itself: At one end the junction does not follow the germline gene, possibly because of a read error. The chain is built from TRBV3-1 and TRBJ1-2; D remains ambiguous. This CDR3 spans 13 amino acids. CDR1 LGHDT and CDR2 YNNKEL come from the germline V gene (reference sequence). In DNA form, the CDR3 reads TGTGCCAGCAGTCAAGAAGGGTCCCCTGGCTACACCTTC. It encodes CASSQEGSPGYTF.

In its sample, this clonotype is medium-sized. The rearrangement links TRBV29-1 to TRBJ2-5; no reliable D call. The CDR3 has 10 residues. Trimming stripped 7 bases from V and 2 bases from J, with 5 bases between. Looked up from germline, CDR1 is SQVTM and CDR2 is ANQGSEA. The CDR3 here is CSASQETQYF. CDR3 nucleotide sequence: TGCAGCGCCTCACAAGAGACCCAGTACTTC.

This clonotype was seen at least ten times. This chain uses TRBV10-3 with TRBJ1-1; a possible D gene is TRBD1 (5 bases). V was trimmed by 3 bases and J by 4 bases, leaving 12 bases between them. The CDR3 contains 14 residues. Germline lookup yields CDR1 ENHRY and CDR2 SYGVKD. CDR3 in DNA: TGTGCCATCAGTGATGGGGGGAGGGCCACTGAAGCTTTCTTT. This encodes CAISDGGRATEAFF.

This clonotype was found many times. The V gene is TRBV29-1, the J gene TRBJ1-2; 7 bases match TRBD1. The germline V gene encodes CDR1 SQVTM and CDR2 ANQGSEA. Unmatched junction bases numbered 1, after V lost 4 bases and J lost 2 bases. This CDR3 region has 12 residues. The CDR3 sequence: CSVGTGNYGYTF. The DNA of the CDR3 is TGCAGCGTTGGGACAGGCAACTATGGCTACACCTTC.

This clonotype was seen many times. Compared with germline, one end of the junction differs, possibly owing to a read error. The J gene is TRBJ2-1, the V gene TRBV28; 7 bases are shared with TRBD1. This CDR3 region has 11 residues. CDR1 and CDR2 (germline): MDHEN, SYDVKM. The DNA for the CDR3 is TGTGCCAGCAGTTTGATGGGACAGCCTCAATTC. It is translated as CASSLMGQPQF.

This clonotype was observed a few times. In nucleotides, the CDR3 is TGTGCCAGCAGCATCATGCCCGGGGCCACGGGCACTGAAGCTTTCTTT. This gives the protein CASSIMPGATGTEAFF. V is TRBV3-1 and J is TRBJ1-1, with a possible D match to TRBD1 (5 bases). Per the germline V gene, CDR1 is LGHDT and CDR2 is YNNKEL (reference sequence). Between the trimmed V and J ends, which lost 5 bases and 4 bases, there was a span of 20 bases. The length of the CDR3 is 16 residues.

In its sample, this clonotype ranks as medium-sized. The chain uses TRBV7-2 and TRBJ1-4; D is perhaps TRBD1 (6 bases). Trimming took 2 bases from V and 4 from J, leaving 14 bases between them. The germline CDR1 and CDR2 sequences are SGHTA and FQGNSA. The CDR3 runs to 16 residues. CDR3 sequence: CASSLRGTPVNEKLFF. The CDR3, as DNA: TGTGCCAGCAGCTTACGGGGGACACCTGTTAATGAAAAACTGTTTTTT. Complete variable domain (other parts from reference TRBV7-2 and TRBJ1-4): GAGVSQSPSNKVTEKGKDVELRCDPISGHTALYWYRQSLGQGLEFLIYFQGNSAPDKSGLPSDRFSAERTGGSVSTLTIQRTQQEDSAVYLCASSLRGTPVNEKLFFGSGTQLSVL.

The sample holds many counts of this clonotype. V is TRBV18 and J is TRBJ2-3; possibly TRBD2 for D (6 bases). The CDR3 totals 16 residues. V lost 0 bases, J lost 2 bases, and 12 bases lay in between. Germline CDR1 is KGHSH and CDR2 is LQKENI. The DNA for the CDR3 is TGTGCCAGCTCACCACCTTTTGCGGGGCACACAGATACGCAGTATTTT. Its translation: CASSPPFAGHTDTQYF.

Ten or more counts support this clonotype. The chain has TRBV9 and TRBJ2-4, with 13 bases that match TRBD2. Germline V CDR1 and CDR2: SGDLS, YYNGEE. This CDR3 has 16 amino acids. J lost 9 bases, V lost 3 bases, and 9 bases had no gene match. The CDR3 DNA follows: TGTGCCAGCAGCGAGGGACTAGCGGGACCACTTGGCATTCAGTACTTC. This codes for CASSEGLAGPLGIQYF.